This T cell receptor (beta chain) stems from a study of a mutant IDH1 vaccine in newly diagnosed glioma. Study at large: Onset of vaccination occurred 4-6 weeks following radiotherapy alone, or with temozolomide cycles. Averaging roughly 40 years of age, treated patients were around 60% male and approximately 38% female.

The length of the CDR3 is 15 residues. Germline values: CDR1 PRHDT, CDR2 FYEKMQ (reference sequence). Indicated time point: week 35, safety follow-up. What each vaccine dose contained was 300 ug of mutant IDH1 20-mer peptide, accompanied by topical imiquimod. Sequencing used immunoSEQ multiplex PCR; TCRdb keeps in-frame clones, though not all of them. This table holds 45,000 to 55,000 clones, around 80% found once. As concerns this clone: The target antigen is unknown.

V and J are TRBV13 and TRBJ2-7; the match to TRBD1 covers 8 bases. The source of this sequence is a man aged 40-49 years with glioma. The input for sequencing was PBMCs, taken from a glioma patient whose treatment included an IDH1 peptide vaccine. The CDR3 sequence: CASSFWAGGGYEQHV. The DNA of the CDR3 is TGTGCCAGCAGCTTTTGGGCAGGGGGCGGGTACGAGCAGCACGTC.